This entry is about one T cell receptor beta chain. Assignment of participants to cohorts was predicated upon participant-reported clinical history. Shortly before study entry, within 2 weeks, exposed participants had met a COVID-19 case. This sample is drawn from a study of blood T cell repertoires in COVID-19. Clones were sequenced by immunoSEQ multiplex PCR, and TCRdb holds only the in-frame ones, with some missing. This sample carries 350,000 to 400,000 clones, approximately 91% of them seen once, and the ten largest clones take 0.86%. Specimen: PBMCs or T cells enriched from blood (not recorded which). This clonotype was sampled from a middle-aged woman who had been exposed to COVID-19.

CDR3 region: CASSLTLVNEQFF. The CDR3 region has the DNA TGTGCCAGCAGCTTAACCCTAGTCAATGAGCAGTTCTTC. V is TRBV7-3 and J is TRBJ2-1; D is unresolved. CDR1 is SGHTA, CDR2 FQGTGA, per germline. CDR3 length: 13 amino acids. V gave up 0 bases and J gave up 6 bases, with 6 bases separating them. Filled out from reference TRBV7-3 and TRBJ2-1, the complete variable domain reads GAGVSQTPSNKVTEKGKYVELRCDPISGHTALYWYRQSLGQGPEFLIYFQGTGAADDSGLPNDRFFAVRPEGSVSTLKIQRTERGDSAVYLCASSLTLVNEQFFGPGTRLTVL.